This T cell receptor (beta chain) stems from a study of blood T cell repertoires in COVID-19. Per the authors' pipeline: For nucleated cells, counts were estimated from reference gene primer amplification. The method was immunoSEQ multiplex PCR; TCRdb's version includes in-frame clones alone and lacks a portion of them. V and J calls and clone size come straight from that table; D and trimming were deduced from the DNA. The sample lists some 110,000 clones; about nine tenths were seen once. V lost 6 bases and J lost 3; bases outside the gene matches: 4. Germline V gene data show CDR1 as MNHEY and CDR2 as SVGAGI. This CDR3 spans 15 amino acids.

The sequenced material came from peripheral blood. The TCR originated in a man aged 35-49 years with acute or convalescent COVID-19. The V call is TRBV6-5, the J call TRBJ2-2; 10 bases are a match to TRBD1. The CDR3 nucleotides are TGTGCCAGCAGCCGGGACAGGGGCGACACCGGGGAGCTGTTTTTT. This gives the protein CASSRDRGDTGELFF.